There are a few counts of the clone carrying this TCR beta chain. This sample stems from a study of glioma-infiltrating T cells. TCR alpha and beta CDR3 regions were amplified from RNA using iRepertoire nested multiplex PCR. One entry per CDR3 protein results from TCRdb running MiXCR on the multiplex PCR reads. The data show roughly 100,000 distinct CDR3 sequences, about 28% seen once. Germline CDR1 is SQVTM and CDR2 is ANQGSEA. The CDR3 consists of 13 residues. Trimming at V came to 7 bases and at J to 3 bases, leaving 5 bases not matched to a gene. The TCR sequence derives from a human donor with low-grade glioma or glioblastoma, undergoing nonglioma brain surgery, or in good health (not recorded which). Sequencing was carried out using glioma tissue, nonneoplastic brain tissue, or PBMCs (not recorded which). V usage is TRBV29-1 and J usage is TRBJ2-1; 8 bases are a match to TRBD1. The chain's CDR3 is CSDYRGNYNEQFF. The CDR3 region has the DNA TGCAGCGACTACAGGGGGAACTACAATGAGCAGTTCTTC.